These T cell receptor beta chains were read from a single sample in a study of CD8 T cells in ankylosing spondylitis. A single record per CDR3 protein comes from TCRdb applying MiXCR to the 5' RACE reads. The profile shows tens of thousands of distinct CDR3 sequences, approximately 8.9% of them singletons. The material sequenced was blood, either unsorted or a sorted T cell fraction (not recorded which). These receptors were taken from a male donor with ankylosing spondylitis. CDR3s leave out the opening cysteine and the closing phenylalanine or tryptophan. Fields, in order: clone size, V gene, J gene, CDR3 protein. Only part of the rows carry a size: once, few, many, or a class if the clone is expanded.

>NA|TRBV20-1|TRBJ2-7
SARTGGAYEQY
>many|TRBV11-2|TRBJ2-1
ASSPSPWRPSPYNEQF
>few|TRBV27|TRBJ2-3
ASSLLAGITDTQY
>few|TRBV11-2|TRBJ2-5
ASSFPSGQKQETQY
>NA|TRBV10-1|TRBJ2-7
ASSESGSSYEQY
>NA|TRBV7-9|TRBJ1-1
ASSLAAGTEAF
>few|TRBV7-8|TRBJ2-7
ASSPRTSGPDEQY
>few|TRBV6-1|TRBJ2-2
ASSEGTTNTGELF
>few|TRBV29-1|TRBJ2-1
SVEGLADEQF
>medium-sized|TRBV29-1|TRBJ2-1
SVEGGALYNEQF
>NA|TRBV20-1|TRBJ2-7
SARDPSGGSYYEQY
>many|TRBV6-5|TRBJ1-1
ASSYGFFGRMNTEAF
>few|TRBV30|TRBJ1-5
AWRGQRGEGNQPQH
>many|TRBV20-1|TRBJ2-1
SAQRGSSYNEQF
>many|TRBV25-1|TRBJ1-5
ASSTGQGLNQPQH
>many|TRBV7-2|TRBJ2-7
ASSPGLAGGLYEQY
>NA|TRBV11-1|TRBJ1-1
ASSLFSGGTEAF
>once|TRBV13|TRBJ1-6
ASSLGQQAVNSPLH
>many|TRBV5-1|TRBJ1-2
ASSHGQGVGYT
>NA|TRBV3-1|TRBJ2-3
ASSLLGLSTDTQY
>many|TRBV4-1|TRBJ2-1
ASSPRTSGEQF
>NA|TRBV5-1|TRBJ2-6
ASSLEPGPRSGANVLT
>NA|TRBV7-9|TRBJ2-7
ASSRGESAYEQY
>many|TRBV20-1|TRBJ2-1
SAKLRDPGF
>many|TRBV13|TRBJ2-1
ASSLVERERYYNEQF
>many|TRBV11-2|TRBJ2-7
ASSSQGEQSYEQY
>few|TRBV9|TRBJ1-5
ASSSGGGLGQPQH
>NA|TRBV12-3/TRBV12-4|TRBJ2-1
AIAGGTSYNEQF
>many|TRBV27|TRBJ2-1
ASSFVPTRAPRAEQF
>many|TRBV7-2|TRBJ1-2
ASSPWDRDNYGYT
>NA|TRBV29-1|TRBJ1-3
SVNTGYSGNTIY
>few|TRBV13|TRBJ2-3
ASSTRTSGRATDTQY
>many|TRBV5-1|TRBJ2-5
ASSSGTSGQETQY
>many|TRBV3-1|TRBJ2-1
ASRRGAVSGTSGLPGEQF
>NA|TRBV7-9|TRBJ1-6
ASSLGESPRGSPLH
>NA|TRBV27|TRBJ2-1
ASSLQGESYNEQF
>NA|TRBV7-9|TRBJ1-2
ASSPGQGSGYT
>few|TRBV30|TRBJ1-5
AWSGDGVLVAQH
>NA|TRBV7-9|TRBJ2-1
ASSLGSGGANEQF
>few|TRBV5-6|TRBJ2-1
ASSLEIQFNNEQF